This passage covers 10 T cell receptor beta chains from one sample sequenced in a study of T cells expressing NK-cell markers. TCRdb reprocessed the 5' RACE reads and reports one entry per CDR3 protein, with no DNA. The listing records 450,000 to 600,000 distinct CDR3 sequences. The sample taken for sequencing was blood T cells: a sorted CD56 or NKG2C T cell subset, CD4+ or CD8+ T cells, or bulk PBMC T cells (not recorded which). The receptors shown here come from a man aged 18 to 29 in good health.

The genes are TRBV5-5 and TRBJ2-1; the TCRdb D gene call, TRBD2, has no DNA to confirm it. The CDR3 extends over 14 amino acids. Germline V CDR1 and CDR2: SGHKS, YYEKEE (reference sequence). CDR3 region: CASSFRAPYNEQFF.

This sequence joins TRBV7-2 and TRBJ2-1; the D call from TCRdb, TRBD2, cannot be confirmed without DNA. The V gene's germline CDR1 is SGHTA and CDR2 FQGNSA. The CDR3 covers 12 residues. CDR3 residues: CASSSTGLGQFF.

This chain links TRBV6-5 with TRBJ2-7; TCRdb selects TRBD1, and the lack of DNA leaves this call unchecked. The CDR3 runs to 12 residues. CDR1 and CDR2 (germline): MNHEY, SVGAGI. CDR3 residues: CASSQKSGTQYF.

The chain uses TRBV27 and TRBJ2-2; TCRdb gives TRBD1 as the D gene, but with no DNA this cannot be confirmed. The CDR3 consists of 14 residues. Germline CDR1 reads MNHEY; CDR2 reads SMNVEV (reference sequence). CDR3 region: CASQQGGLTGELFF.

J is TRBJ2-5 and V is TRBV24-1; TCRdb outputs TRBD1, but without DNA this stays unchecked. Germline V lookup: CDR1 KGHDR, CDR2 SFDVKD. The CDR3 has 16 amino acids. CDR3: CATSDPGTGRQETQYF.

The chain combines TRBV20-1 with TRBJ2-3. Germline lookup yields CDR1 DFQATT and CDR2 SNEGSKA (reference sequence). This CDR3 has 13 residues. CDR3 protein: CSATDGSTDTQYF.

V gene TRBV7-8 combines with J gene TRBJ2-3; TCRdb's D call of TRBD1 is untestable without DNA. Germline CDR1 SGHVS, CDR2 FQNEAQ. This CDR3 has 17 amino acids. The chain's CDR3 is CASSHARTGGITDTQYF.

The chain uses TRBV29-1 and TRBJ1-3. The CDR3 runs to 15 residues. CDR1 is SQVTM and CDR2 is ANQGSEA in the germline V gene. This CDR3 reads CSVEILESSGNTIYF.

The CDR3 reads CSARGGSAGGPQETQYF. This sequence joins TRBV20-1 and TRBJ2-5; TCRdb selects TRBD2, and the lack of DNA leaves this call unchecked. This CDR3 is built from 17 residues. The germline CDR1 and CDR2 sequences are DFQATT and SNEGSKA (reference sequence).

CDR3 amino acids: CASSLREGGGFF. The chain recombines TRBV12-3 or TRBV12-4 with TRBJ2-1; the TCRdb call, TRBD2, lacks DNA for checking. This CDR3 is 12 amino acids long.